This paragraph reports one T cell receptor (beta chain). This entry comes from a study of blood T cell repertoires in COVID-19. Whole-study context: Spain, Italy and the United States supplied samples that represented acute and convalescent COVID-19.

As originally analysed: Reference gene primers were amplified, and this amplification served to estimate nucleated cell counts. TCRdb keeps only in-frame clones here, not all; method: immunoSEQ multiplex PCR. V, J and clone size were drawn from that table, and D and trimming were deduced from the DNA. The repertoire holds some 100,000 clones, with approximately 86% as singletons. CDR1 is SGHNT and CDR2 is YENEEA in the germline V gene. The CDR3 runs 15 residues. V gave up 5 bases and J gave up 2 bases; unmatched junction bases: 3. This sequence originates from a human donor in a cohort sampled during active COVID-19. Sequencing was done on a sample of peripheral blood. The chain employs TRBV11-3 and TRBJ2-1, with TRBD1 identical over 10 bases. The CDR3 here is CASSLGQGAYNEQFF. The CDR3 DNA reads TGTGCCAGCAGCCTCGGACAGGGGGCCTACAATGAGCAGTTCTTC. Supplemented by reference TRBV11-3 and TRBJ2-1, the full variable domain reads EAGVVQSPRYKIIEKKQPVAFWCNPISGHNTLYWYLQNLGQGPELLIRYENEEAVDDSQLPKDRFSAERLKGVDSTLKIQPAELGDSAVYLCASSLGQGAYNEQFFGPGTRLTVL.